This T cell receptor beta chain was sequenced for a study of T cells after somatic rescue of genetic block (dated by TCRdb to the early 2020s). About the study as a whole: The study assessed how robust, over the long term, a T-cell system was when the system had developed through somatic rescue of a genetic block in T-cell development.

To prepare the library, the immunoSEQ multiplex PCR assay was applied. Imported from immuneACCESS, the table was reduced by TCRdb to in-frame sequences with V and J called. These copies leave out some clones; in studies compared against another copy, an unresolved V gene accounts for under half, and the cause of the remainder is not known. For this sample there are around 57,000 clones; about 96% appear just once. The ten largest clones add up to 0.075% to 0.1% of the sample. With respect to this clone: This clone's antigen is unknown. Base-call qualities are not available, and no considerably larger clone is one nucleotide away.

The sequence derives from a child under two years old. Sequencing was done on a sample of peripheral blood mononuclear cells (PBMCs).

At the DNA level, the sequence is TGTGCCAGCAGGCACCGGGCAGGGCGGAACATTCAGTACTTC. Its protein product is CASRHRAGRNIQYF. The sequence is built from TRBV6-5 and TRBJ2-4, and possibly TRBD1, on 5 matching bases. CDR1 and CDR2, per the germline V gene, are MNHEY and SVGAGI. The CDR3, cysteine through phenylalanine, is 14 amino acids long. Solely the CDR3 DNA is kept, with 42 bases framed from the first base. The trim is 6 bases for V and 7 bases for J, with a gap of 16 bases between the germline ends.